Included here is one T cell receptor (beta chain) sequence, with context. The antigen it recognizes is unknown. From a lookup of the germline V gene, CDR1 and CDR2 are ENHRY and SYGVKD. Germline trimming: 0 bases from V, 5 bases from J; junction bases outside gene matches: 4. The CDR3 starts with the cysteine, ends with the phenylalanine, and has 16 residues. Just CDR3 DNA is preserved here, 48 bases in frame from base 1. The cohort comprised 666 healthy bone marrow donors. All cohort members were sampled while nominally healthy, although unrecorded immune exposures were likely present. The donor was CMV seronegative and was included in the group of about 350 seronegative cohort members. A peripheral blood sample was collected from each donor, and TCR beta sequencing was performed on peripheral blood mononuclear cells. Genomic DNA extraction from the blood cell samples was performed with the Qiagen DNeasy Blood Extraction Kit.

The library was prepared using the immunoSEQ multiplex PCR assay. The multiplex PCR relied on a mix of 60 forward primers for TCR Vbeta segments and 13 reverse primers for TCR Jbeta segments. A multiplex PCR assay on genomic DNA amplified the CDR3 region of rearranged TCR beta genes. Amplified TCR beta libraries were sequenced as 87-base-pair reads on the Illumina HiSeq System. The study's processing was this. A later analysis tallied 80 million to 95 million unique TCR beta chains across the 550 to 850 repertoires, and some 12 million of those chains were shared by two or more donors. Raw reads were error-corrected and collapsed into unique sequences by a nearest-neighbor algorithm in which closely related sequences were merged to remove PCR and sequencing errors. V, D and J gene segments were assigned by aligning CDR3 sequences to IMGT reference sequences. For a sequence to be retained, at least a six-nucleotide match to both a V gene segment and a J gene segment was required. Rearrangements were called productive when the CDR3 lacked stop codons and stayed in frame with V and J; all others were non-productive. Following IMGT convention, CDR3 was defined as the stretch from the second conserved V-encoded cysteine up to the conserved J-encoded phenylalanine. The earlier analysis of about 620 of the donors excluded sequences that lacked an unambiguous match to a single V gene segment. An earlier analysis of fewer than 650 of the donors classified V segments as functional when productive rearrangements were above 56.7% and as segregating when the standard deviation between donors was above 5%. To diagnose cytomegalovirus status from the catalog of TCR beta chain sequences, a statistical classification framework was built. In a later analysis, TCR nucleotide sequences were compared against IMGT/GENE-DB human TR gene sequences so that V and J genes could be assigned. Using the TCRdist pipeline, a later analysis assigned CDR3 sequences along with most-parsimonious VDJ recombination scenarios. In a later analysis, every TCR beta chain was defined by the combination of its CDR3 amino acid sequence and its V-gene family, and reads without a unique V-gene family were dropped. In a later analysis, fewer than 600 highly shared, low-generation-probability nucleotide sequences were removed to address suspected cross-contamination and a sequencing artifact. For each public chain, a later analysis derived a clonal expansion index from normalized ranks of inferred template counts within each repertoire. Generation probabilities in a later analysis came from a VDJ recombination model fitted to out-of-frame rearrangements, and those results were checked against IGoR. Hypergeometric tests were used in a later analysis to score TCR-TCR, TCR-HLA and TCR-CMV co-occurrence, with a repertoire-size bias correction applied to the TCR pairs. False discovery rates were estimated in a later analysis by permuting HLA or CMV assignments 20 times. In a later analysis, co-occurring TCRs were grouped using DBSCAN, and TCRdist sequence similarity was added for clustering within HLA-allele-positive subsets. Repertoires with fewer than 30,000 or more than 120,000 public chains, plus five repertoires with anomalous nucleotide sharing, were excluded from co-occurrence clustering. TCRdb stores this immuneACCESS table with in-frame sequences only. Part of the clones is absent; in the studies checked, under half of the shortfall reflects unresolved V genes, and no reason is known for the rest. V and J calls and clone size come straight from that table; D and trimming were deduced from the DNA. The table for this sample shows 100,000 to 150,000 clones. Roughly 2.7% of the sample comes from the top ten.

This sample was included in a study of cytomegalovirus exposure and HLA in healthy donors listed by TCRdb under 2017. Context from the whole study: According to an earlier analysis of a few hundred of the donors, 200 million or so T cells yielded 95 million to 140 million unique TCR beta sequences and 276 Gb of sequence data. Donor age, sex, ethnicity and CMV serostatus were compiled alongside the repertoire data. The study used immunosequencing to profile the T cell repertoires of approximately 650 subjects and linked those repertoires to cytomegalovirus serostatus. All discovery cohort repertoires had been generated on a single sequencing platform. The study combined high-throughput TCR immunosequencing, statistical association of individual TCRs with disease status, and machine learning to predict cytomegalovirus infection status. Of the roughly 410 genotyped donors, 65% to 90% were placed in the genetic ancestry cluster associated with self-reported Caucasian donors. An earlier analysis of fewer than 750 of the donors used high-throughput TCR beta sequencing to judge whether each TCR beta V gene segment behaved as functional or pseudogenic. Besides the first cohort of 550 to 750 subjects, a separate validation cohort made up of some 110 different subjects was used. Because of strong linkage in the cohort, roughly five DR-DQ haplotypes were treated as single units for association and clustering. Approximately 300 gigabases of sequencing data and around 80 million unique TCR sequences made up an early release that covered over 550 HLA-typed donors. In the later analysis, no new phenotypic data were used to find candidate immune exposures; instead, reliance was placed on TCR beta sequences and their occurrence across donors. The number of donors typed differed by locus, with roughly 629-640 for A, B, C, DRB1 and DQB1, around 520 for DQA1, nearly 610 for DPA1, and some 470 for DPB1. The study aimed to test whether cataloging public T cell receptors could reveal signatures of past pathogen exposure. On average, roughly 240,000 unique TCR beta nucleotide sequences were sequenced per donor among roughly 430 genotyped donors of the cohort, with roughly 20% of those sequences being non-productive. A later genetic analysis took genome-wide SNP genotypes for about 55% of the roughly 670 donors and used that subset as a discovery cohort. To study patterns of TCR occurrence, a later analysis re-analyzed previously published TCR beta repertoires from 650 to 750 donors and added high-resolution HLA genotyping. Class I and class II HLA loci were covered by the typing at four-digit resolution.

Study-wide conclusions, independent of this receptor: Immune exposure information for the cohort was limited to CMV serostatus. The earlier analysis of a few hundred of the donors excluded roughly 17 rarely observed V segments, including chromosome 9 orphons, because counts were too low. A later genetic analysis reported fewer N-insertions in productive TCRs among donors in an Asian-associated ancestry cluster than the approximately 700-donor mean. Assigning TCR associations to individual alleles was difficult when HLA alleles, especially DR and DQ, strongly co-occurred. The authors suggested that the approach could potentially be extended to other disease states and immunological phenotypes. According to a later analysis, most CMV-associated TCR beta chains appeared to be HLA-restricted, and the HLA associations seemed to be driven largely by CMV exposure. In a later analysis, HLA-associated TCR beta chains showed more clonal expansion and lower generation probabilities than non-associated chains that were equally common. In vitro tests confirmed that three of the cytomegalovirus-associated TCR beta chains recognize cytomegalovirus antigens. A further reported finding was that TCR beta sequences accurately predicted the HLA-A and HLA-B alleles for most subjects in the first cohort. Because some donors lacked HLA typing at each locus, the association tests relied only on the typed subset. Because the 87-base-pair reads could not distinguish some IMGT-functional V segments, including TRBV6-2 and TRBV6-3, those segments were excluded. The presence/absence analyses assumed that sequencing depth was roughly uniform across donors, and that assumption may not be true. Across donors, most TCR sequences were observed very rarely, whereas some public TCRs were present in many individuals. At a false discovery rate of 0.05, a later analysis linked under 20,000 TCR beta sequences to specific HLA alleles. The classifier was reported to diagnose cytomegalovirus status with high specificity and sensitivity in both the original cohort and the validation cohort. The study gave a list of some 150 TCR beta chains associated with cytomegalovirus. A later genetic analysis associated a missense DCLRE1C variant with V-gene and J-gene trimming of TCR beta chains, and an independent cohort replicated the association. Only TCR beta chains were sequenced in this cohort, and the absence of alpha or paired-chain data limited detectable features. A cluster of highly shared sequence variants was judged likely to represent a technical artifact of the sequencing pipeline. Correlated functional status among segregating V segments might be attributable to linkage disequilibrium, but an unknown experimental factor could not be ruled out. According to a later analysis, TCR association rates differed among HLA loci, with DRB1 alleles showing the most associated TCRs and HLA-C alleles showing the fewest. According to a later analysis, parvovirus B19, influenza, CMV and Epstein-Barr virus appeared linked to several top co-occurrence clusters. Broadly in line with IMGT annotations, most TCR beta V segments showed up in productive rearrangements about 90% or about 30% of the time in an earlier analysis of approximately 640 of the donors.

The V gene is TRBV10-3 and the J gene is TRBJ1-6; 7 bases in between match TRBD1. Sequenced material: PBMCs. This TCR was sampled from a man in his thirties or forties in good health and CMV-seronegative. The encoded CDR3 is CAISESGTENNSPLHF. The nucleotide sequence is given as TGTGCCATCAGTGAGTCAGGGACAGAGAATAATTCACCCCTCCACTTT.